This TCR beta chain originates from a study of tissue T cells after allogeneic stem cell transplantation. Study outcomes and limitations: Motif-based clustering found tissue-specific repertoire signatures shared across patients, though few clones were shared. Within patients, tissue anatomy strongly shaped TCR repertoire composition. The study did not identify alloreactive or antigen-specific tissue TCRs, and some clones might be persisting host cells.

Only a few counts were recorded for this clone. What it binds is unknown. Any gene name here is a mouse gene name. With the read ending 1 residue before the CDR3 end, the germline J gene is used to fill in that end. Libraries were prepared by immunoSEQ multiplex PCR; TCRdb keeps only in-frame clonotypes and omits some of them. This sample has thousands of clones, with 45% found just once. The germline gives CDR1 SNHLY, CDR2 FYNGKV (reference sequence). This CDR3 is 15 amino acids long. V was clipped by 1 base and J by 2 bases; unmatched bases: 4. Regarding time point: mouse harvest day 14 after allogeneic transplant. Tail vein injection delivered 10^7 T-cell-depleted bone marrow cells and 10^6 splenic CD5+ T cells. Tissues came from B6→BALB/c major-mismatch GVHD mice at day 7 or 14.

The gene calls are TRBV3 and TRBJ2-7; TRBD2 matches at 8 bases. Sequenced: gut tissue. The TCR was taken from a female BALB/c mouse given C57BL/6 T cells with graft-versus-host disease after an allogeneic hematopoietic cell transplant. This CDR3 reads CASSLVLGGPYEQYF. The part of the CDR3 DNA that was read is TGTGCCAGCAGCTTAGTCCTGGGGGGTCCCTATGAACAGTAC.